This T cell receptor (beta chain) was identified during a study of Ad26.COV2.S vaccination and SARS-CoV-2 variants. Germline V gene data show CDR1 as SGHDT and CDR2 as YYEEEE. V lost 4 bases and J 8 bases, leaving 10 bases between the germline ends. There are 12 residues in the CDR3. The method was immunoSEQ multiplex PCR; TCRdb's version includes in-frame clones alone and lacks a portion of them. There are more than 85,000 clones in the sample; around 82% occur only once, and around 15% lies in the top ten. Study results and caveats: Spike-specific TCR breadth in vaccine recipients exceeded that seen in placebo recipients.

Turning to this clone: The antigen is unknown.

The source is a human donor who had recovered from COVID-19. Sequencing used peripheral blood, obtained after recovery from COVID-19. The gene calls are TRBV5-6 and TRBJ2-1; the D call may be TRBD1 or TRBD2 (7 bases each). The CDR3: CASSPGGDEQFF. The CDR3 coding sequence is TGTGCCAGCAGCCCAGGGGGGGATGAGCAGTTCTTC.